This T cell receptor (beta chain) was sequenced in a study of response to subunit inactivated influenza vaccine. Concerning this clonotype itself: Antigen: not known.

The V and J ends lost 1 base and 4 bases, in that order; junction bases with no gene match: 4. The CDR3 is 15 residues long. CDR1 and CDR2 from the germline V gene are SGHKS and YYEKEE (reference sequence). One entry per CDR3 protein, called by TCRdb with MiXCR from the RT-PCR reads. Among almost 600,000 distinct CDR3 sequences listed, 14% were seen once. Study-wide points: It was suggested by the authors that few new T cells are recruited by each seasonal influenza vaccination.

This sequence was found in a man aged 50 or older who received an inactivated influenza vaccine. This specimen was PBMCs from blood, taken 11 to 12 days after vaccination. The chain joins TRBV5-5 to TRBJ1-4; 7 bases are a match to TRBD1. DNA for the CDR3: TGTGCCAGCAGCTTGAAGGGGGCCTTTAATGAAAAACTGTTTTTT. Protein sequence: CASSLKGAFNEKLFF.